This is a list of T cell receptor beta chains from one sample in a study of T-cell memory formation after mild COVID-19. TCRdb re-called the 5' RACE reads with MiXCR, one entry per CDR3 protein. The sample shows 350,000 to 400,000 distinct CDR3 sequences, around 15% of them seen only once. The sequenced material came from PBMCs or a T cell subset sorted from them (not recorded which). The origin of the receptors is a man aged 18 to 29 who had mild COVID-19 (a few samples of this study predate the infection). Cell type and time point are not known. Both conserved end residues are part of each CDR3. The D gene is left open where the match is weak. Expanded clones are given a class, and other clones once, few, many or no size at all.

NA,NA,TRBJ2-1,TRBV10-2,CASSEPLQFPPYNEQFF,TGCGCCAGCAGTGAGCCTCTCCAGTTTCCCCCCTACAATGAGCAGTTCTTC
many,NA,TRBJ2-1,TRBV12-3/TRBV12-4,CASSRHNEQFF,TGTGCCAGCAGTCGCCACAATGAGCAGTTCTTC
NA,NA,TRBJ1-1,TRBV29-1,CSVSRTINTEAFF,TGCAGCGTCAGTAGGACAATCAACACTGAAGCTTTCTTT
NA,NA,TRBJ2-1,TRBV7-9,CASSPSQVRNEQFF,TGTGCCAGCAGCCCATCTCAGGTCCGGAATGAGCAGTTCTTC
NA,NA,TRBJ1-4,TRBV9,CASSVGSYNEKLFF,TGTGCCAGCAGCGTAGGCAGCTACAATGAAAAACTGTTTTTT
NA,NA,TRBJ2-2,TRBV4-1,CASSQFVSGELFF,TGCGCCAGCAGCCAATTCGTGTCCGGGGAGCTGTTTTTT
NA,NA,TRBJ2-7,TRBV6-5,CASSYFSQVHRVLSYEQYF,TGTGCCAGCAGTTACTTTTCCCAGGTCCACAGGGTGCTCTCCTACGAGCAGTACTTC
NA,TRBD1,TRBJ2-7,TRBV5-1,CASSFRAPGGYFTSSYEQYF,TGCGCCAGCAGCTTCCGTGCGCCAGGGGGCTATTTTACCAGCTCCTACGAGCAGTACTTC
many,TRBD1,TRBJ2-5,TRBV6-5,CAGSLGGGQGKFQETQYF,TGTGCCGGGTCTCTCGGGGGCGGACAGGGGAAGTTCCAAGAGACCCAGTACTTC
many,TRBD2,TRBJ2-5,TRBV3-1,CASSHKLAGSVETQYF,TGTGCCAGCAGCCATAAACTAGCGGGGAGTGTGGAGACCCAGTACTTC
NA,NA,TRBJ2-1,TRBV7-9,CASAVNEQFF,TGTGCCAGCGCCGTAAATGAGCAGTTCTTC
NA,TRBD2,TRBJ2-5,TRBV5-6,CASSSAISWLAGARRETQYF,TGTGCCAGCAGCTCAGCCATCTCTTGGCTAGCGGGGGCCCGGCGGGAGACCCAGTACTTC
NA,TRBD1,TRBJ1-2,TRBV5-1,CASRFGQGPANYGYTF,TGCGCCAGCAGGTTCGGACAGGGACCAGCTAACTATGGCTACACCTTC
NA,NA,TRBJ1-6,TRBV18,CASSKFYGRDYNSPLHF,TGTGCCAGCTCAAAATTTTACGGCAGGGACTATAATTCACCCCTCCACTTT
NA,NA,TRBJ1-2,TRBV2,CAESRGEIDYGYTF,TGTGCCGAAAGTCGGGGGGAGATTGACTATGGCTACACCTTC
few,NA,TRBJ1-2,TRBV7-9,CASSLGLLYGYTF,TGTGCCAGCAGCTTAGGGCTACTATATGGCTACACCTTC
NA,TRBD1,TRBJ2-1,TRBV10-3,CAISPTGTASNEQFF,TGTGCCATCAGCCCGACCGGGACAGCAAGCAATGAGCAGTTCTTC
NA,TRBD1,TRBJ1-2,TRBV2,CASSAASQGAYGYTF,TGTGCCAGCAGTGCCGCCTCCCAGGGGGCCTATGGCTACACCTTC
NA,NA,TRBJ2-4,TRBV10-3,CASKGTGQAKNIQYF,TGTGCCTCCAAGGGGACGGGGCAGGCCAAAAACATTCAGTACTTC
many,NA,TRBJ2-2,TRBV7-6,CASSLAAPVGTGELFF,TGTGCCAGCAGCTTAGCCGCACCAGTGGGAACCGGGGAGCTGTTTTTT
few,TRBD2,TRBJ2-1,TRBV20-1,CSARDRGTGTSGGSQFF,TGCAGTGCTAGAGATCGGGGTACCGGGACTAGCGGGGGGTCACAGTTCTTC
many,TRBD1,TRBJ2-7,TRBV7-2,CASSLGTGGRQYF,TGTGCCAGCAGCTTGGGGACAGGGGGTAGGCAGTACTTC
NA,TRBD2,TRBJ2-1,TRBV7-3,CASSLYGTSQQFF,TGTGCCAGCAGCTTATATGGGACTAGCCAGCAGTTCTTC
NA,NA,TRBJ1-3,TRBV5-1,CASSRDSFSGNTIYF,TGCGCCAGCAGCCGGGACTCTTTCTCTGGAAACACCATATATTTT
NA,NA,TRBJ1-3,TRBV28,CASGLGNTIYF,TGTGCCAGTGGTTTGGGAAACACCATATATTTT
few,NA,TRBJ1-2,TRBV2,CASSAVGAAYGYTF,TGTGCCAGCAGTGCCGTCGGGGCGGCCTATGGCTACACCTTC